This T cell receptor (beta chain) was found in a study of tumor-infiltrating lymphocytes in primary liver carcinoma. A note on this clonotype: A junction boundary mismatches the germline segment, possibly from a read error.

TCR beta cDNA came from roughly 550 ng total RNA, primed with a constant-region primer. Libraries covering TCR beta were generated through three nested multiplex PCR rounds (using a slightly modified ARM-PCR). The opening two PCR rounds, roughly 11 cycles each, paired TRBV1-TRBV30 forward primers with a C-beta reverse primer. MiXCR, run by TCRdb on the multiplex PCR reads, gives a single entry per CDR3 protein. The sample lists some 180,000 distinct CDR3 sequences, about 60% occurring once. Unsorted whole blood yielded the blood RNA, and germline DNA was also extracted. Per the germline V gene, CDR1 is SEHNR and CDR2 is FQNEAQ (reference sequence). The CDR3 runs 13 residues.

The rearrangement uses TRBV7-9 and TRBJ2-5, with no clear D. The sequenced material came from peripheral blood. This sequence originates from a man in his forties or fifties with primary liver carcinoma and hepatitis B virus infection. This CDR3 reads CASRLASEETQYF. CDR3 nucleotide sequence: TGTGCCAGCCGCTTAGCTTCCGAGGAGACCCAGTACTTC.